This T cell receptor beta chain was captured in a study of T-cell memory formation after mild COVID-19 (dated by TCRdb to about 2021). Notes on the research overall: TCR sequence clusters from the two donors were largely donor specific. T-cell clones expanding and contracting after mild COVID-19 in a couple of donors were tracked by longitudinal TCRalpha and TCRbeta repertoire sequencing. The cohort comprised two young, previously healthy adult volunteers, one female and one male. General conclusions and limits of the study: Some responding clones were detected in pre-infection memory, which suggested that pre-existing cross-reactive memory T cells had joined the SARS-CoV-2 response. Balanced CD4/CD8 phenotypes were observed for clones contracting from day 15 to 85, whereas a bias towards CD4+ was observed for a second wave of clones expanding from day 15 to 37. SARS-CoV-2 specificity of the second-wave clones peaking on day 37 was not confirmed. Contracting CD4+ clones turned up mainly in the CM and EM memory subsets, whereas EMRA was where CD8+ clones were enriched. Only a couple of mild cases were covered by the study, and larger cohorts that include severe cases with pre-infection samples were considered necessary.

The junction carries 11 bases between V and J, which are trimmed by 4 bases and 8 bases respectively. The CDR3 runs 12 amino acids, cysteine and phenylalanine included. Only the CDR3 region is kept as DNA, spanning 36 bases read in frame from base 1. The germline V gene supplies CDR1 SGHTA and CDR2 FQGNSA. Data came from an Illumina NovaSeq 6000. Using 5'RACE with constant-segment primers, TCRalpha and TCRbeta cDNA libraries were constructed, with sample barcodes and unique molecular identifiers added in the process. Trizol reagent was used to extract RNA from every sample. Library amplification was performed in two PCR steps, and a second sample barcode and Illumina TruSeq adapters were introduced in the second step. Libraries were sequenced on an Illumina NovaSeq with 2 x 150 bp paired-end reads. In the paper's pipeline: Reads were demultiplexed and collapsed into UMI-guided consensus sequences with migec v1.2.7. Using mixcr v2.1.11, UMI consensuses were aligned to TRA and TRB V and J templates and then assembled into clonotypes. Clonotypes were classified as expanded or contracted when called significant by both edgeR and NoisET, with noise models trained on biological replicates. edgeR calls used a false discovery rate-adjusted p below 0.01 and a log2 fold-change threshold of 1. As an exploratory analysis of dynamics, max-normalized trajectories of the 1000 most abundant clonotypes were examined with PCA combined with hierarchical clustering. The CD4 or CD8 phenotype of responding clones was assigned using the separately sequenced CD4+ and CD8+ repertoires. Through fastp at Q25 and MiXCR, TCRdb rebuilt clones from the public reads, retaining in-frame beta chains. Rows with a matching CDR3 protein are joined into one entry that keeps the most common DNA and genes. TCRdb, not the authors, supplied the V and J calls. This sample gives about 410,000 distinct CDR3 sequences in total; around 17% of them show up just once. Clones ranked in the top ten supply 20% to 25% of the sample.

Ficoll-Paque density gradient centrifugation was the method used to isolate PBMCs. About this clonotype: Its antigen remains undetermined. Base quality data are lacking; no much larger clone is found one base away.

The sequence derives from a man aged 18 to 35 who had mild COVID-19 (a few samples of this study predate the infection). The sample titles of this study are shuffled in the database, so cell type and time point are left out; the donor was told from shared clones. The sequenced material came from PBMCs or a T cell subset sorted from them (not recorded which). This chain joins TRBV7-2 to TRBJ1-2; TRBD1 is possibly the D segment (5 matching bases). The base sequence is TGTGCCAGCAGCTCAGGGAGACAGGGCTACACCTTC. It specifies CASSSGRQGYTF.